The clone carrying this T cell receptor beta chain was counted only a few times. Antigen unknown. This sample was included in a study of CD8+CD57+ T cells in acquired aplastic anemia. For the study at large: Sorted cells (CD4+ and CD8+) yielded DNA amounts that averaged about 3.1 ug.

For CDR3 and TCR beta VDJ profiling, genomic DNA was the template used. TCRdb recomputed calls from the reads with MiXCR, one row per CDR3 protein. The sample carries fewer than 250,000 distinct CDR3 sequences, around half recorded once. The sequenced patients had an expansion of CD8+CD57+ cells seen by flow cytometry. Every patient was diagnosed with severe acquired aplastic anemia. Blood sampling was performed on the patients, and none of them had received therapy by then. Trimming pared 3 bases from V and 6 bases from J, leaving 15 bases between. Germline V lookup: CDR1 SGHKS, CDR2 YYEKEE (reference sequence). The CDR3 has 15 residues. Findings of the study overall: Patients and controls shared just under 30 CD8+ CDR3 sequences, highly expressed in patients.

Input material: sorted CD4+, CD8+, or CD8+CD57+ T cells (not recorded which) from PBMCs. The TCR sequence derives from a human donor with aplastic anemia. The chain joins TRBV5-5 to TRBJ2-2; tentative D call: TRBD1 (6 bases). For the CDR3, the DNA is TGTGCCAGCAGCTCCCCGGGCAGGGGTCCCGGGGAGCTGTTTTTT. Translating it yields CASSSPGRGPGELFF.